This T cell receptor beta chain was profiled in a study of T-cell reconstitution after alpha-beta-depleted transplantation in children. Study-wide points: At the one-year point after transplant, T-cell counts and TCRbeta diversity were found to come mostly from T cells that had been newly produced. Alpha-beta T cells present about two months after transplant were reported to originate from several hundred expanded graft clones.

The germline gives CDR1 MNHEY, CDR2 SVGAGI. The CDR3 runs to 16 residues. V was trimmed by 1 base and J by 0 bases, leaving 9 bases between them. This clonotype was counted between two and nine times. Its target is not known. Unique molecular identifiers were built into the TCRbeta library. Via MiXCR, TCRdb re-called the PCR reads, giving one row per CDR3 protein. The table lists 450,000 to 600,000 distinct CDR3 sequences, 10% to 15% of them singletons. This chain joins TRBV6-5 and TRBJ2-2; the D is unclear. The TCR was taken from a male patient under 18 who had a stem cell transplant for acute myeloid leukemia, so the T cells may come from the graft donor. The sequencing here drew on PBMCs, mostly from graft donor cells, taken 360 days after TCRalphabeta/CD19-depleted stem cell transplant. This chain's CDR3 is CASSYLGRTNTGELFF. In nucleotides, the CDR3 is TGTGCCAGCAGTTACTTGGGCCGTACGAACACCGGGGAGCTGTTTTTT.